These 27 T cell receptor beta chains were all obtained from the same sample, sequenced in a study of blood T cell repertoires in COVID-19. Libraries were prepared by immunoSEQ multiplex PCR; TCRdb keeps only in-frame clonotypes and omits some of them. The data contain around 300,000 clones, around 87% of them singletons. Specimen: peripheral blood. Source of these receptors: a man younger than 35 with active or convalescent COVID-19.

The CDR3 spells CSARQGYNSPLHF. CDR3 bases: TGCAGCGCACGACAGGGATATAATTCACCCCTCCACTTT. V is TRBV29-1 and J is TRBJ1-6; 7 bases are a match to TRBD1. Germline V CDR1 and CDR2: SQVTM, ANQGSEA. This CDR3 is built from 13 residues. V was pared by 7 bases and J by 4 bases, with 4 bases of the junction left unmatched.

V and J are TRBV4-1 and TRBJ1-1; no firm D call. This CDR3 is 17 amino acids long. From germline, CDR1 is MGHRA and CDR2 YSYEKL. Trimming removed 0 bases at V and 1 base at J, with 15 bases between. CDR3 DNA: TGCGCCAGCAGCCAAGATCGAATTTTACGGGGGAACACTGAAGCTTTCTTT. Translation: CASSQDRILRGNTEAFF.

The chain links TRBV6-5 to TRBJ1-6; no clear D. Trimming stripped 9 bases from V and 7 bases from J, with 13 bases between. This CDR3 is built from 13 residues. CDR1 and CDR2 from the germline V gene are MNHEY and SVGAGI. The CDR3 nucleotides read TGTGCCAGTCGGCGGGGAAGGAATTCACCCCTCCACTTT. Encoded protein: CASRRGRNSPLHF.

The genes are TRBV12-3 or TRBV12-4 and TRBJ1-1; the D is unclear. CDR3 length: 11 amino acids. V was clipped by 8 bases and J by 6 bases, with 10 bases between them. Here the CDR3 reads CASGDGSEAFF. The CDR3 region has the DNA TGTGCCAGCGGAGACGGATCTGAAGCTTTCTTT.

This rearrangement joins TRBV7-8 to TRBJ2-3, with TRBD2 identical over 11 bases. This CDR3 is 21 amino acids long. Trimming cost V 6 bases and J 0 bases; bases outside gene matches: 20. Germline-derived CDR1 and CDR2 are SGHVS and FQNEAQ. The CDR3 bases are TGTGCCAGCAGTTTTGAACCGGGACTAGCGGACCCCTCTACTAGCACAGATACGCAGTATTTT. Its translation is CASSFEPGLADPSTSTDTQYF.

V and J are TRBV4-1 and TRBJ2-7; 8 bases map to TRBD2. After removal of 4 bases from V and 2 bases from J, the junction contained 10 bases not matched to a gene. CDR1 is MGHRA, CDR2 YSYEKL, per germline. This CDR3 is 16 amino acids long. CDR3 sequence reads: CASSPRTGGGTYEQYF. The CDR3 DNA reads as TGCGCCAGCAGCCCAAGGACCGGGGGGGGAACCTACGAGCAGTACTTC.

This clone appeared once. This chain connects TRBV15 to TRBJ2-5; tentatively, D is TRBD2 (6 bases). The CDR3 spans 14 residues. CDR1 is LNHNV and CDR2 is YYDKDF in the germline V gene (reference sequence). Trimming shortened V by 2 bases and J by 4 bases, and 11 bases separated the two germline ends. CDR3 DNA sequence: TGTGCCACCAGCAGACGGGAGCAGCGAGAGACCCAGTACTTC. It specifies CATSRREQRETQYF.

V gene TRBV27 combines with J gene TRBJ2-1, with a tentative D call TRBD2 (6 bases). The length of the CDR3 is 15 residues. The germline gives CDR1 MNHEY, CDR2 SMNVEV (reference sequence). V lost 6 bases and J 5 bases, leaving 17 bases between the germline ends. CDR3 sequence (DNA): TGTGCCAGCAGACCGGGACTCCGCCTGAACAATGAGCAGTTCTTC. It translates to CASRPGLRLNNEQFF.

This chain links TRBV4-1 with TRBJ1-4, with a tentative D call TRBD1 (5 bases). The germline V and J ends were trimmed by 3 bases and 7 bases, with 18 bases remaining between them. Per germline, CDR1 MGHRA and CDR2 YSYEKL. This CDR3 contains 16 residues. CDR3 DNA: TGCGCCAGCAGCCACAATGACGGGGGAATGGGTGAAAAACTGTTTTTT. The encoded protein is CASSHNDGGMGEKLFF.

The V gene is TRBV9, the J gene TRBJ2-5, with TRBD2 identical over 12 bases. The V and J ends lost 3 bases and 3 bases, in that order; junction bases with no gene match: 3. The CDR3 has 15 residues. From germline, CDR1 is SGDLS and CDR2 YYNGEE. The CDR3: CASSGTSGIKETQYF. As DNA, the CDR3 is TGTGCCAGCAGCGGGACTAGCGGGATAAAAGAGACCCAGTACTTC.

The chain links TRBV5-1 to TRBJ1-6, with a possible D match to TRBD1 (5 bases). V lost 6 bases, J lost 8 bases, and 15 bases lay in between. CDR1 and CDR2 from the germline V gene are SGHRS and YFSETQ. CDR3 length: 14 residues. DNA for the CDR3: TGCGCCAGCACCCCGACGGTAGGGGATTCACCCCTCCACTTT. Amino acids: CASTPTVGDSPLHF.

The chain links TRBV7-3 to TRBJ2-1; D perhaps matches TRBD1 (6 bases). Trimming left V 4 bases short and J 8 bases short, with 12 bases between. This CDR3 is 13 amino acids long. In germline, CDR1 is SGHTA, CDR2 FQGTGA. The CDR3 reads CASSSGQFDEQFF. CDR3 coding DNA: TGTGCCAGCAGCTCCGGACAGTTCGATGAGCAGTTCTTC.

This clone was recorded only once. The V gene is TRBV3-1 (or the pseudogene TRBV3-2), the J gene TRBJ1-3; no clear D. CDR1 and CDR2 from the germline V gene are LGHDT and YNNKEL (reference sequence). The CDR3 contains 14 residues. Trimming pared 6 bases from V and 0 bases from J, leaving 9 bases between. The CDR3 spells CASRQTASGNTIYF. CDR3 nucleotides: TGTGCCAGCAGACAAACAGCCTCTGGAAACACCATATATTTT.

The CDR3 DNA sequence: TGCGCCAGCAGCACACGGGTGTCGACTGAAGCTTTCTTT. Translating gives CASSTRVSTEAFF. The rearrangement uses TRBV5-1 and TRBJ1-1, with unresolved D. Germline V lookup: CDR1 SGHRS, CDR2 YFSETQ. V was cut by 4 bases and J by 5 bases, with 12 bases left in between. This CDR3 has 13 residues.

The chain is built from TRBV5-1 and TRBJ2-7; D is uncertain. The length of the CDR3 is 16 residues. Trimming pared 1 base from V and 0 bases from J, leaving 14 bases between. Germline-derived CDR1 and CDR2 are SGHRS and YFSETQ. This CDR3 reads CASSLRPVEVSYEQYF. In DNA form, the CDR3 reads TGCGCCAGCAGCTTGAGGCCCGTCGAGGTCTCCTACGAGCAGTACTTC.

The chain recombines TRBV2 with TRBJ2-7, with 12 bases identical to TRBD2. CDR1 is SNHLY, CDR2 FYNNEI, per germline. The CDR3 has 15 residues. Trimming cost V 4 bases and J 4 bases; bases outside gene matches: 5. CDR3 in amino acids: CASSAGLAGRYEQYF. The CDR3 DNA is TGTGCCAGCAGTGCCGGACTAGCGGGAAGGTACGAGCAGTACTTC.

This chain connects TRBV19 to TRBJ2-7; 7 bases fit TRBD1. Germline CDR1 LNHDA, CDR2 SQIVND (reference sequence). With 6 bases clipped from V and 2 bases from J, the junction kept 7 bases outside the gene matches. The CDR3 covers 14 residues. The CDR3 DNA reads TGTGCCAGTAGCCCAGACAGGGCTGCCTACGAGCAGTACTTC. Encoded protein: CASSPDRAAYEQYF.

This clone showed up just once. The V call is TRBV19, the J call TRBJ1-1; D remains ambiguous. The CDR3 totals 15 residues. Germline loops: CDR1 LNHDA, CDR2 SQIVND (reference sequence). V was clipped by 3 bases and J by 0 bases, with 11 bases between them. Here the CDR3 reads CASSITTALNTEAFF. The CDR3 DNA sequence: TGTGCCAGTAGTATTACCACTGCGTTGAACACTGAAGCTTTCTTT.

Only a few counts were recorded for this clone. The chain uses TRBV19 and TRBJ1-5, with TRBD1 matching 7 bases. Trimming removed 9 bases from V and 2 bases from J; junction bases left unmatched: 4. The length of the CDR3 is 13 residues. Germline loops: CDR1 LNHDA, CDR2 SQIVND (reference sequence). The CDR3 DNA reads TGTGCCAGCCGACAGGGTGGCAATCAGCCCCAGCATTTT. Residues: CASRQGGNQPQHF. The full variable domain, in which reference TRBV19 and TRBJ1-5 provide the parts outside the CDR3, is DGGITQSPKYLFRKEGQNVTLSCEQNLNHDAMYWYRQDPGQGLRLIYYSQIVNDFQKGDIAEGYSVSREKKESFPLTVTSAQKNPTAFYLCASRQGGNQPQHFGDGTRLSIL.

V gene TRBV7-9 combines with J gene TRBJ1-1; D possibly corresponds to TRBD1 (6 bases). Per the germline V gene, CDR1 is SEHNR and CDR2 is FQNEAQ (reference sequence). The CDR3 consists of 15 residues. V lost 5 bases and J lost 1, with 14 bases in between. CDR3 coding DNA: TGTGCCAGCAGCCCCCCGGACAGCCCGAACACTGAAGCTTTCTTT. Translated, it gives CASSPPDSPNTEAFF.

This clone occurred once. V is TRBV7-9 and J is TRBJ2-7; 9 bases fit TRBD2. The V gene's germline CDR1 is SEHNR and CDR2 FQNEAQ (reference sequence). The CDR3 has 15 residues. The ends lost 6 bases at V and 4 bases at J; junction bases unmatched: 10. Here the CDR3 DNA reads TGTGCCAGCAGGGACCAAGCGGGAGGAGTGTACGAGCAGTACTTC. As protein: CASRDQAGGVYEQYF.

This chain links TRBV7-8 with TRBJ1-1, with D hard to call. Deletions cut 4 bases from V and 4 bases from J, with 16 bases between. CDR1 is SGHVS, CDR2 FQNEAQ, per germline. This CDR3 is 15 amino acids long. DNA of the CDR3: TGTGCCAGCAGCTCGGTCCCCGTGAGGGTCACTGAAGCTTTCTTT. It specifies CASSSVPVRVTEAFF.

This chain's CDR3 is CASSQFQGKNTEAFF. CDR3 in DNA: TGCGCCAGCAGCCAGTTTCAGGGAAAGAACACTGAAGCTTTCTTT. The genes are TRBV4-1 and TRBJ1-1; tentative D call: TRBD1 (5 bases). V lost 3 bases to trimming and J lost 1 base, with 12 bases between them. There are 15 residues in the CDR3. Germline V gene sequence: CDR1 MGHRA, CDR2 YSYEKL.

V gene TRBV5-6 combines with J gene TRBJ2-7; D perhaps matches TRBD2 (5 bases). V was clipped by 4 bases and J by 6 bases, with 26 bases between them. The CDR3 contains 17 residues. In germline, CDR1 is SGHDT, CDR2 YYEEEE. The CDR3, as DNA: TGTGCCAGCAGCCCGGGATACGTATCGGGATCAGGATCCGAGCAGTACTTC. Protein: CASSPGYVSGSGSEQYF.

The rearrangement uses TRBV6-5 and TRBJ1-1; 10 nucleotides agree with TRBD1. Per the germline V gene, CDR1 is MNHEY and CDR2 is SVGAGI. J lost 4 bases, V lost 6 bases, and 8 bases had no gene match. This CDR3 spans 15 amino acids. The DNA for the CDR3 is TGTGCCAGCAGCACCGACAGGGGGCGAGTCACTGAAGCTTTCTTT. Protein sequence: CASSTDRGRVTEAFF.

This clone was detected only a few times. The V gene is TRBV27, the J gene TRBJ2-3; maybe TRBD1 (5 bases). Trimming took 2 bases from V and 4 from J, leaving 19 bases between them. CDR1 is MNHEY and CDR2 is SMNVEV in the germline V gene (reference sequence). This CDR3 spans 17 amino acids. The DNA for the CDR3 is TGTGCCAGCAGTTTACTTCTGCAGGGAACAGGCGCAGATACGCAGTATTTT. Encoded protein: CASSLLLQGTGADTQYF.

J is TRBJ2-7 and V is TRBV18; 8 nucleotides agree with TRBD1. V was clipped by 3 bases and J by 0 bases; unmatched bases: 4. The CDR3 sequence is 15 residues long. Germline CDR1 is KGHSH and CDR2 is LQKENI. Written as DNA, the CDR3 is TGTGCCAGCTCACCCAAGACAGGGGACTCCTACGAGCAGTACTTC. Translated: CASSPKTGDSYEQYF.